The sequence of this T cell receptor (beta chain) was determined in a study of cytomegalovirus exposure and HLA in healthy donors. Study at large: In terms of ancestry, the Caucasian-associated cluster contained roughly 80% of the 350 to 450 genotyped donors. Findings of the study overall: The authors confirmed in vitro that a few CMV-associated chains were specific for CMV antigens. Previously analyzed data showed that most TCR beta V segments were productive at a frequency of about 90% or about 30%.

The study ran its PCR with 60 Vbeta and 13 Jbeta primers. Clones were sequenced by immunoSEQ multiplex PCR, and TCRdb holds only the in-frame ones, with some missing. The profile covers under 150,000 clones, with over 8% appearing a single time and 1.5% to 2% taken by the ten largest. The sample holds a few counts of this clone. The antigen remains undetermined. CDR3 length: 14 amino acids. CDR1 SNHLY and CDR2 FYNNEI come from the germline V gene. V was pared by 6 bases and J by 4 bases, with 5 bases of the junction left unmatched. The sample was PBMCs. This rearrangement joins TRBV2 to TRBJ2-5; 10 bases are shared with TRBD1. This TCR came from a male donor in good health and CMV-seronegative. Here the CDR3 reads CASRAGTGVETQYF. Here the CDR3 DNA reads TGTGCCAGCAGGGCCGGGACAGGGGTAGAGACCCAGTACTTC.